A selection of T cell receptor beta chains follows, all from one sample in a study of blood T cells in healthy people across ages. TCRdb analysed the 5' RACE reads with MiXCR anew, one entry per CDR3 protein. The sample records approximately 780,000 distinct CDR3 sequences, under 30% being singletons. The same specimen was also included in a second study, on T cells of mothers and their children.

Sequencing was done on a sample of blood. These receptor sequences come from a boy younger than 18 in good health. The CDR3 runs from the conserved cysteine through the conserved F or W. D genes are given only for firm matches. Clone sizes are given selectively: once, few, many, or a class where the clone is expanded.

v_gene	j_gene	d_gene	abundance	CDR3nt	CDR3aa
TRBV9	TRBJ2-5	NA	NA	TGTGCCAGCAGCGTAGCCGGACATCCCCAAGAGACCCAGTACTTC	CASSVAGHPQETQYF
TRBV28	TRBJ2-5	NA	NA	TGTGCCAGCAGTCTAAACATAGAACAAGAGACCCAGTACTTC	CASSLNIEQETQYF
TRBV20-1	TRBJ2-7	NA	NA	TGCAGTGCTAGGTCGGAGGGGGTCTACGAGCAGTACTTC	CSARSEGVYEQYF
TRBV7-2	TRBJ2-7	NA	many	TGTGCCAGCAGCTTAGGGACGGCAACTTACGAGCAGTACTTC	CASSLGTATYEQYF
TRBV27	TRBJ1-1	NA	NA	TGTGCCAGCAGTCCCCCAGGGAGGTCGGCGAACACTGAAGCTTTCTTT	CASSPPGRSANTEAFF
TRBV10-1	TRBJ1-4	TRBD1	NA	TGCGCCAGCAGTGAACACCCCCGGGACAGACTGTTTTTT	CASSEHPRDRLFF
TRBV3-1	TRBJ2-3	TRBD2	NA	TGTGCCAGCGGCCAAGCCCCCCGACTAGCGGGGGGGCATACGCAGTATTTT	CASGQAPRLAGGHTQYF
TRBV3-1	TRBJ2-1	NA	few	TGTGCCAGCAGCCAAGAGCCAGGTGTTTACTCCTACAATGAGCAGTTCTTC	CASSQEPGVYSYNEQFF
TRBV7-3	TRBJ2-1	NA	NA	TGTGCCAGCAGCGCCGACAGGTTCTCCTACAATGAGCAGTTCTTC	CASSADRFSYNEQFF
TRBV9	TRBJ2-7	NA	few	TGTGCCAGCAGCTCTCAGGGGAACGAGCAGTACTTC	CASSSQGNEQYF
TRBV7-9	TRBJ1-2	TRBD1	NA	TGTGCCAGCAGCCGGACAGGGGCCTTCTATGGCTACACCTTC	CASSRTGAFYGYTF
TRBV6-5	TRBJ2-5	NA	NA	TGTGCCAGCAGTTACTCGAGTGCGGGGACCCAGTACTTC	CASSYSSAGTQYF
TRBV20-1	TRBJ2-3	NA	NA	TGCAGTGCTAGTATACAGACTAGCACAGATACGCAGTATTTT	CSASIQTSTDTQYF
TRBV7-9	TRBJ2-5	NA	NA	TGTGCCAGCAGCTTAGGGGGCTGGGACAACCAAGAGACCCAGTACTTC	CASSLGGWDNQETQYF
TRBV7-2	TRBJ1-4	NA	few	TGTGCCAGCAGCTTACGCGGGCCTTTAAGGGGCGAAAAACTGTTTTTT	CASSLRGPLRGEKLFF
TRBV20-1	TRBJ2-4	TRBD2	NA	TGCAGTGCTAGAGGCGGGGGAGCCAAAAACATTCAGTACTTC	CSARGGGAKNIQYF
TRBV6-2/TRBV6-3	TRBJ2-7	NA	NA	TGTGCCAGCAGTTACCACTTGAGCTCCTACGAGCAGTACTTC	CASSYHLSSYEQYF
TRBV5-1	TRBJ2-5	NA	many	TGCGCCAGCAGCTTCAGCGAAGAGACCCAGTACTTC	CASSFSEETQYF
TRBV29-1	TRBJ1-4	NA	many	TGCAGCGTCGCTGCGAGACCGAATGAAAAACTGTTTTTT	CSVAARPNEKLFF
TRBV27	TRBJ1-6	NA	few	TGTGCCAGCAGTTTAGCGGCGGACTATAATTCACCCCTCCACTTT	CASSLAADYNSPLHF
TRBV7-6	TRBJ2-2	TRBD2	NA	TGTGCCAGCGCCTATAGCGGGGGGCGTAACACCGGGGAGCTGTTTTTT	CASAYSGGRNTGELFF
TRBV20-1	TRBJ2-3	TRBD2	few	TGCAGTGCTCCTAAGACTAGCGAACCCACAGATACGCAGTATTTT	CSAPKTSEPTDTQYF
TRBV4-1	TRBJ2-1	TRBD1	NA	TGCGCCAGCAGCCTCCGGGACAGGGAGAAGGATGAGCAGTTCTTC	CASSLRDREKDEQFF